Given below is one T cell receptor beta chain in context. Methods used by the authors: Amplification with reference gene primers provided the estimates of nucleated cell counts. Only in-frame clones appear in the TCRdb table, and some are missing; sequencing was by immunoSEQ multiplex PCR. D and trimming were read from the DNA, whereas the V and J calls and clone size are those reported in that table. The sample has tens of thousands of clones; roughly 83% are singletons. This entry belongs to a study of blood T cell repertoires in COVID-19. Study-wide background: The study drew acute and convalescent COVID-19 samples from the United States, Italy and Spain. T cells, B-cell-depleted T cells, or PBMCs provided the cDNA or gDNA that served as material.

This CDR3 contains 14 residues. CDR1 and CDR2 (germline): SGHRS, YFSETQ. The J segment lost 3 bases and the V segment lost 3 bases, leaving 4 bases of the junction unmatched. Sequencing input: peripheral blood. The receptor was derived from a man in his fifties or sixties with acute or convalescent COVID-19. The chain combines TRBV5-1 with TRBJ2-3; 7 bases fit TRBD2. CDR3 DNA sequence: TGCGCCAGCAGCTCGGAGCGGGGAACAGATACGCAGTATTTT. It is translated as CASSSERGTDTQYF.